The clone carrying this T cell receptor (beta chain) is a singleton in its sample. This sequence may be a read error, since a much larger clone differs from it by one base. A second about 7 to 11 cycle PCR used barcoded and J-beta primers. Sequencing of every sample gave 3 million or more CDR3-containing paired-end reads. TCRdb reprocessed the 5' RACE reads via MiXCR and lists one record per CDR3 protein. The table records about 1.7 million distinct CDR3 sequences, roughly 27% of them present only once. Healthy Caucasians from Russia aged roughly 6 to 90 served as donors. This record comes from a study of blood T cells in healthy people across ages. This TCR came from a woman aged 25-40 years in good health. What was sequenced was blood.

The CDR3 bases are TGTGCCAGCAGCCGGGCTCTGCTAAATGAGCAGTACTTC. Its protein is CASSRALLNEQYF. This chain links TRBV4-2 with TRBJ2-7; D is uncertain. The CDR3 contains 13 residues. Germline V gene lookup returns CDR1 LGHNA and CDR2 YNFKEQ. Trimming cost V 4 bases and J 7 bases, with 14 bases left between them.